This entry describes one T cell receptor beta chain. Its antigen is unknown. No per-base quality is available; no much larger clone lies one base away. TCRbeta CDR3 regions were amplified from genomic DNA using the immunoSEQ Assay, a bias-controlled multiplex PCR. The authors' analysis ran thus. The number of nucleated cells in each sample was estimated from the amplification of reference gene primers within the assay. Sequence reads were collapsed and filtered to measure the absolute abundance of every unique TCRbeta CDR3 rearrangement. Productive Simpson clonality was computed per sample as the square root of Simpson's diversity index over productive rearrangements. Sourced from immuneACCESS, this table was stored by TCRdb with only in-frame sequences that have V and J called. A share of the clones is absent; for the studies checked, an unresolved V gene accounts for under half, and the remainder has no known explanation. Clone size and the V and J calls come from that table; the DNA yielded D and trimming. The sample table contains hundreds of thousands of clones; only one count was recorded for 83% of them. The top ten clones comprise 7% to 10% of the sample.

These data come from a study of blood T cell repertoires in COVID-19 (TCRdb year 2020). Looking at the study overall: Collaborator samples came from the United States, Italy and Spain and covered acute and convalescent phases of COVID-19. The material from the prospective study consisted of cDNA or gDNA derived from T cells, B-cell-depleted T cells, or PBMCs. Deeply sampled blood TCRbeta repertoires from subjects exposed to, actively infected with, or recovered from COVID-19 were included in the dataset. The repertoires were made available in a free public database intended to serve as a resource for research on the immune response to SARS-CoV-2. Samples came from the ongoing ImmuneRACE study (first 160 participants) plus 1,254 subjects from 6 global collaborators. The sample metadata nearly always contained a de-identified subject ID, COVID-19 status, age in years and sex. Where available, HLA class I and class II types were obtained from metadata supplied by the sample provider rather than from assay-based typing.

Collaborating institutions collected whole blood in K2EDTA tubes following their own protocols. For TCRbeta analysis, collaborator samples were shipped as frozen whole blood, as isolated PBMCs, or as DNA extracted from either sample type. Broader findings and caveats from the paper: The quantity of clinical and demographic metadata differed by source and by participant and was supplied without curation.

From cysteine to phenylalanine, the CDR3 is 15 amino acids long. CDR3 DNA is the only sequence kept; it has 45 bases, read in frame from the first base. CDR1 SGHRS and CDR2 YFSETQ were looked up in the germline V gene. V lost 4 bases and J lost 6 bases, and the count of bases not matched to a germline gene is 9. This chain joins TRBV5-1 to TRBJ2-1, and TRBD1 matches 8 of the central bases. This sequence was found in a woman aged 45-65 years with acute or convalescent COVID-19. Sequencing was carried out using peripheral blood. CDR3 sequence: CASSPGQGSFNEQFF. The nucleotides are TGCGCCAGCAGCCCTGGACAGGGTAGTTTCAATGAGCAGTTCTTC.